Shown below are 5 T cell receptor beta chains from a single sample sequenced in a study of CD8+ T cells in alopecia areata. RNA extraction was followed by reverse transcription into cDNA, which acted as the sequencing template. Sequencing used immunoSEQ multiplex PCR; TCRdb keeps in-frame clones, though not all of them. The sample includes some 200,000 clones, 59% of them seen just once. The sample here was CD4+ T cells sorted from blood, taken at week 0. Receptors originate from a human donor with alopecia areata.

This chain uses TRBV6-5 with TRBJ2-2; no definite D call. The CDR3 loop spans 11 amino acids. CDR1 and CDR2 from the germline V gene are MNHEY and SVGAGI. Trimming removed 5 bases at V and 7 bases at J, with 5 bases between. CDR3 sequence reads: CASSQGGELFF. CDR3 nucleotide sequence: TGTGCCAGCAGTCAAGGCGGGGAGCTGTTTTTT.

V is TRBV5-1 and J is TRBJ2-5, with D possibly TRBD2 on 6 matching bases. CDR1 and CDR2 from the germline V gene are SGHRS and YFSETQ. This CDR3 has 16 amino acids. Between the trimmed V and J ends, which lost 0 bases and 5 bases, there was a span of 17 bases. The CDR3 sequence is CASSLEAGLPMETQYF. CDR3 sequence (DNA): TGCGCCAGCAGCTTGGAAGCGGGCCTCCCGATGGAGACCCAGTACTTC.

This chain uses TRBV21-1 with TRBJ2-3; the DNA was not compared with TRBD1, the D call given in the table. TRBV21-1 is given as a pseudogene. The CDR3 has 14 residues. The CDR3: CASSWTATTDTQYF. Here the CDR3 DNA reads TGTGCCAGCAGCTGGACAGCGACCACAGATACGCAGTATTTT.

The chain employs TRBV7-8 and TRBJ2-7; no clear D gene. Germline V gene data show CDR1 as SGHVS and CDR2 as FQNEAQ. With 0 bases removed from V and 3 bases from J, the gap between germline ends came to 9 bases. The CDR3 spans 14 residues. The CDR3 reads CASSLARLGYEQYF. The CDR3 DNA is TGTGCCAGCAGCTTAGCCCGACTGGGCTACGAGCAGTACTTC. Together with reference TRBV7-8 and TRBJ2-7, the CDR3 gives the full variable domain: GAGVSQSPRYKVAKRGQDVALRCDPISGHVSLFWYQQALGQGPEFLTYFQNEAQLDKSGLPSDRFFAERPEGSVSTLKIQRTQQEDSAVYLCASSLARLGYEQYFGPGTRLTVT.

This chain uses TRBV6-1 with TRBJ2-1; 7 bases fit TRBD1. CDR3 length: 15 amino acids. CDR1 MNHNS and CDR2 SASEGT come from the germline V gene. Losses at the gene ends were 6 bases for V and 4 bases for J; bases not matched to a gene: 9. CDR3 nucleotides: TGTGCCAGCAGGGCAGACAGGGCGGGTTACAATGAGCAGTTCTTC. It specifies CASRADRAGYNEQFF.